Listed here are 14 T cell receptor beta chains from one sample, sequenced in a study of OX40 agonist ivuxolimab in advanced cancers. The data were produced by immunoSEQ multiplex PCR, yet TCRdb's version contains in-frame clones alone and is incomplete. The sample includes about 90,000 clones, around 90% of them seen just once. Here the sequenced sample was CD4+ or CD8+ T cells sorted from blood, taken in a trial of the OX40 agonist ivuxolimab. The source of these receptors is an adult with an advanced solid tumor such as melanoma, head and neck, liver or kidney cancer.

The rearrangement links TRBV14 to TRBJ2-7; D is ambiguous. Trimming took off 3 bases at V and 2 bases at J, with 11 bases between the two ends. The CDR3 has 14 amino acids. CDR1 and CDR2 from the germline V gene are SGHDN and FVKESK. This chain's CDR3 is CASSHGLGPYEQYF. In DNA form, the CDR3 reads TGTGCCAGCAGCCATGGGCTGGGCCCCTACGAGCAGTACTTC.

The rearrangement links TRBV4-2 to TRBJ2-7; D remains ambiguous. This CDR3 spans 13 amino acids. V lost 6 bases, J lost 2 bases, and 11 bases lay in between. CDR1 is LGHNA, CDR2 YNFKEQ, per germline. Here the CDR3 reads CASSQDPTYEQYF. The CDR3 coding sequence is TGTGCCAGCAGTCAGGACCCGACCTACGAGCAGTACTTC.

This chain uses TRBV9 with TRBJ2-1; the D call may be TRBD1 or TRBD2 (5 bases each). Germline V CDR1 and CDR2: SGDLS, YYNGEE. The CDR3 is 15 amino acids. V was cut by 0 bases and J by 0 bases, with 7 bases left in between. CDR3 coding DNA: TGTGCCAGCAGCGTAGCGGGACCCTCCTACAATGAGCAGTTCTTC. This translates into CASSVAGPSYNEQFF.

V is TRBV27 and J is TRBJ2-1, with D unresolved. Per the germline V gene, CDR1 is MNHEY and CDR2 is SMNVEV (reference sequence). CDR3 length equals 14 residues. Between the trimmed V and J ends, which lost 4 bases and 0 bases, there was a span of 7 bases. The CDR3 loop reads CASSSISSYNEQFF. For the CDR3, the DNA is TGTGCCAGCAGTTCCATCAGCTCCTACAATGAGCAGTTCTTC.

This clone has only one observation. The chain employs TRBV9 and TRBJ2-1; D may be TRBD2 (5 bases). Germline CDR1 is SGDLS and CDR2 is YYNGEE. This CDR3 is 14 amino acids long. Trimming took 0 bases from V and 10 from J, leaving 14 bases between them. CDR3 DNA sequence: TGTGCCAGCAGCGTAGGAGCTAGCCCCATCGAGCAGTTCTTC. It codes for CASSVGASPIEQFF.

The chain is built from TRBV5-4 and TRBJ2-7; D is perhaps TRBD1 (5 bases). V dropped 0 bases and J dropped 6 bases, with 10 bases sitting between them. There are 13 residues in the CDR3. Looked up from germline, CDR1 is SGHNT and CDR2 is YYREEE (reference sequence). In nucleotides, the CDR3 is TGTGCCAGCAGCTTGGAGGCAGGGCCCGAGCAGTACTTC. Translation gives CASSLEAGPEQYF. Complete variable domain (other parts from reference TRBV5-4 and TRBJ2-7): ETGVTQSPTHLIKTRGQQVTLRCSSQSGHNTVSWYQQALGQGPQFIFQYYREEENGRGNFPPRFSGLQFPNYSSELNVNALELDDSALYLCASSLEAGPEQYFGPGTRLTVT.

This clone was counted a few times. The chain has TRBV12-5 and TRBJ1-1, with D possibly being TRBD1 (5 bases). CDR3 size: 13 residues. Trimming shortened V by 3 bases and J by 4 bases, and 9 bases separated the two germline ends. Germline lookup yields CDR1 LGHNT and CDR2 FRNRAP. CDR3 loop: CASGFQGGTEAFF. The CDR3 nucleotides read TGTGCTAGTGGTTTTCAGGGAGGCACTGAAGCTTTCTTT. Based on the CDR3 plus reference TRBV12-5 and TRBJ1-1, the full variable domain is DARVTQTPRHKVTEMGQEVTMRCQPILGHNTVFWYRQTMMQGLELLAYFRNRAPLDDSGMPKDRFSAEMPDATLATLKIQPSEPRDSAVYFCASGFQGGTEAFFGQGTRLTVV.

This chain uses TRBV27 with TRBJ2-3; D may be TRBD2 (6 bases). CDR1 and CDR2 from the germline V gene are MNHEY and SMNVEV (reference sequence). Trimming stripped 4 bases from V and 4 bases from J, with 15 bases between. The CDR3 has 15 residues. The DNA of the CDR3 is TGTGCCAGCAGTTACTCGCGGGGAATTCCAGATACGCAGTATTTT. Protein product: CASSYSRGIPDTQYF.

This rearrangement joins TRBV21-1 to TRBJ1-1. TRBV21-1 is termed a pseudogene. The CDR3 has 12 amino acids. CDR3 nucleotide sequence: TGTGCCAGCAACCCGGCGGACACTGAAGCTTTCTTT. Its protein is CASNPADTEAFF.

This chain joins TRBV30 and TRBJ1-1; maybe TRBD1 (5 bases). The V and J ends lost 5 bases and 7 bases respectively, with 14 bases between them. CDR3 size: 12 residues. Germline V lookup: CDR1 GTSNPN, CDR2 SVGIG (reference sequence). The CDR3 here is CAWDGGRLEAFF. The CDR3 DNA sequence: TGTGCCTGGGACGGGGGACGCCTTGAAGCTTTCTTT. Based on the CDR3 plus reference TRBV30 and TRBJ1-1, the full variable domain is SQTIHQWPATLVQPVGSPLSLECTVEGTSNPNLYWYRQAAGRGLQLLFYSVGIGQISSEVPQNLSASRPQDRQFILSSKKLLLSDSGFYLCAWDGGRLEAFFGQGTRLTVV.

The chain uses TRBV19 and TRBJ2-3; D remains ambiguous. V was clipped by 5 bases and J by 0 bases, with 15 bases between them. The length of the CDR3 is 16 residues. Germline V gene data show CDR1 as LNHDA and CDR2 as SQIVND (reference sequence). Written as DNA, the CDR3 is TGTGCCAGTAGTCTGTTTACAGTCGAGAGCACAGATACGCAGTATTTT. Its translation is CASSLFTVESTDTQYF.

As concerns this clone: Other DNA sequences in this specimen translate into the identical CDR3. The genes are TRBV7-9 and TRBJ2-7; no firm D call. V was clipped by 1 base and J by 3 bases, with 4 bases between them. The CDR3 is 12 residues long. The germline V gene encodes CDR1 SEHNR and CDR2 FQNEAQ (reference sequence). DNA of the CDR3: TGTGCCAGCAGCTTAGAGGTCTACGAGCAGTACTTC. This codes for CASSLEVYEQYF.

The V call is TRBV10-3, the J call TRBJ1-1; no clear D gene. The CDR3 is 13 residues long. Germline assignment: CDR1 ENHRY and CDR2 SYGVKD. V was pared by 6 bases and J by 1 base, with 9 bases between. The CDR3 DNA follows: TGTGCCATCAGCAGAGGCCAGAACACTGAAGCTTTCTTT. Encoded protein: CAISRGQNTEAFF.

The rearrangement links TRBV19 to TRBJ2-5, with 8 nucleotides matching TRBD1. Germline CDR1 reads LNHDA; CDR2 reads SQIVND (reference sequence). The CDR3 runs to 15 residues. V gave up 3 bases and J gave up 5 bases; unmatched junction bases: 8. The CDR3 here is CASSILRGRGETQYF. As DNA, the CDR3 is TGTGCCAGTAGTATCCTCAGGGGGCGTGGGGAGACCCAGTACTTC.